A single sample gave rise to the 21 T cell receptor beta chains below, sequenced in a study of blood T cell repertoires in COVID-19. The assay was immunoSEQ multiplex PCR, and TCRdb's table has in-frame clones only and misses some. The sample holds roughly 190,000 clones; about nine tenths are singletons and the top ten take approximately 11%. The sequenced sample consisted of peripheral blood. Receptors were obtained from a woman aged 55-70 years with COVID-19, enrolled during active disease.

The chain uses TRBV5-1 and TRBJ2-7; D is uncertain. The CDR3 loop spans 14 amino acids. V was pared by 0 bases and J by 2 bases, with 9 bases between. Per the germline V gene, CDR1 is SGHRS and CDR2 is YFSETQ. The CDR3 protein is CASSLENPAYEQYF. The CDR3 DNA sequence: TGCGCCAGCAGCTTGGAAAATCCGGCCTACGAGCAGTACTTC.

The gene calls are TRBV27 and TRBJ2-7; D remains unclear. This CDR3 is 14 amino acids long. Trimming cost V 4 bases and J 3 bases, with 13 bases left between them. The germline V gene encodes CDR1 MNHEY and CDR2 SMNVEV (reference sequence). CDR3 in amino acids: CASSSPAESYEQYF. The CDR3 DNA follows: TGTGCCAGCAGTTCCCCGGCGGAGAGCTACGAGCAGTACTTC.

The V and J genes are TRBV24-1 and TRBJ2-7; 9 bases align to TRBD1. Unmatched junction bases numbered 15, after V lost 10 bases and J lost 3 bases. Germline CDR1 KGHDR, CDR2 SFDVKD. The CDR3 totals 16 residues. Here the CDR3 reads CATQAQPGQGVYEQYF. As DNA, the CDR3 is TGTGCCACACAAGCCCAGCCGGGACAGGGCGTCTACGAGCAGTACTTC.

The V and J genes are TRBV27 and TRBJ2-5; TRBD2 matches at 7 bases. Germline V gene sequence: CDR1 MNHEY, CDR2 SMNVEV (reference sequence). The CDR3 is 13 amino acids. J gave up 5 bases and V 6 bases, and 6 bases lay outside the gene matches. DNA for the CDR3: TGTGCCAGCAGAGGGAGGGCCCGGGAGACCCAGTACTTC. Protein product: CASRGRARETQYF.

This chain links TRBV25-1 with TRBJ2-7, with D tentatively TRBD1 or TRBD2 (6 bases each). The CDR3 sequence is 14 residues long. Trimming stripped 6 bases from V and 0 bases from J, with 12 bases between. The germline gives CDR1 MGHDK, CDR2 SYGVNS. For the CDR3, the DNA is TGTGCCAGCAGGGAAGGGGGGAGCTCCTACGAGCAGTACTTC. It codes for CASREGGSSYEQYF.

The CDR3: CASSYFPGLGTGANVLTF. In nucleotides, the CDR3 is TGTGCCAGCAGCTATTTTCCAGGATTAGGAACTGGGGCCAACGTCCTGACTTTC. The rearrangement joins TRBV7-2 to TRBJ2-6; D ambiguous. V was pared by 4 bases and J by 2 bases, with 18 bases between. The CDR3 has 18 residues. Germline V lookup: CDR1 SGHTA, CDR2 FQGNSA.

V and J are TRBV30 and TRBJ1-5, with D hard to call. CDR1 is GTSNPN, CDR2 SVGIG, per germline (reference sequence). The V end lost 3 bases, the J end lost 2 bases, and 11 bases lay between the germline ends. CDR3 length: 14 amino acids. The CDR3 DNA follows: TGTGCCTGGAGACGACCTGGGCGCAATCAGCCCCAGCATTTT. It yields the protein CAWRRPGRNQPQHF. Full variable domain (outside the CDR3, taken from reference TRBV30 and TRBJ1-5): SQTIHQWPATLVQPVGSPLSLECTVEGTSNPNLYWYRQAAGRGLQLLFYSVGIGQISSEVPQNLSASRPQDRQFILSSKKLLLSDSGFYLCAWRRPGRNQPQHFGDGTRLSIL.

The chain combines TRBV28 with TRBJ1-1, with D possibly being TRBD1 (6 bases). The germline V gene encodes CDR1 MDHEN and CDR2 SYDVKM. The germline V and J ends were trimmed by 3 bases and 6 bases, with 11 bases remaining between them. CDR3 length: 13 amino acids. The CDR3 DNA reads TGTGCCAGCAGTTTTCAGGGGCGTGCTGAAGCTTTCTTT. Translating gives CASSFQGRAEAFF.

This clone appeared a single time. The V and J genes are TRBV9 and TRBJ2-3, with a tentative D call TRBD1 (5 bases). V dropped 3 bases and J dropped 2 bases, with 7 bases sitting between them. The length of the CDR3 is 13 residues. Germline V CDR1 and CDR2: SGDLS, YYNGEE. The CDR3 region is CASSDRTTDTQYF. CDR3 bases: TGTGCCAGCAGCGACAGGACCACAGATACGCAGTATTTT.

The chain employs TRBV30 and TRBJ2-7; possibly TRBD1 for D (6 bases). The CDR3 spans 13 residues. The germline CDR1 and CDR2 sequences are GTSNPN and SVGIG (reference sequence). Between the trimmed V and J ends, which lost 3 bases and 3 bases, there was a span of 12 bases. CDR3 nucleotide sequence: TGTGCCTGGAGACAGGGAACATTCTACGAGCAGTACTTC. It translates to CAWRQGTFYEQYF.

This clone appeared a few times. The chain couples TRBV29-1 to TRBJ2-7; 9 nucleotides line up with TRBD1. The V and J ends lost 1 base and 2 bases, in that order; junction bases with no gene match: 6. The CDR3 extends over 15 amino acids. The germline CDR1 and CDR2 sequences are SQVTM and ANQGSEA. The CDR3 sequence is CSVEADRGSTYEQYF. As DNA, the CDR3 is TGCAGCGTTGAAGCGGACAGGGGCAGCACCTACGAGCAGTACTTC.

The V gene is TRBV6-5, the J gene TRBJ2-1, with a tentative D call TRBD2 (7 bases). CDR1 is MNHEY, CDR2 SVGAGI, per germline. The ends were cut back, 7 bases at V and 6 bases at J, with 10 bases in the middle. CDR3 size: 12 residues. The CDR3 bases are TGTGCCAGCAAGGGAGGGGGCAATGAGCAGTTCTTC. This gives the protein CASKGGGNEQFF.

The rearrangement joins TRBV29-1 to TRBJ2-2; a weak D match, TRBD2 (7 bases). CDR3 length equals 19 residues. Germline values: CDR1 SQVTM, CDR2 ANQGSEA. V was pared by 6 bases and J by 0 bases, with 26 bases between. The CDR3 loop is CSVTPGAGHRAANTGELFF. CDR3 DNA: TGCAGCGTCACCCCGGGAGCGGGACACAGAGCCGCGAACACCGGGGAGCTGTTTTTT.

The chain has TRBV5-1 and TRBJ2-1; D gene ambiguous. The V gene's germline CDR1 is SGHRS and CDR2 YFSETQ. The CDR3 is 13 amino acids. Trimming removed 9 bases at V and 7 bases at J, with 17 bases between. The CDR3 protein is CATRTDTGNEQFF. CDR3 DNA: TGCGCCACCAGGACGGATACGGGTAATGAGCAGTTCTTC.

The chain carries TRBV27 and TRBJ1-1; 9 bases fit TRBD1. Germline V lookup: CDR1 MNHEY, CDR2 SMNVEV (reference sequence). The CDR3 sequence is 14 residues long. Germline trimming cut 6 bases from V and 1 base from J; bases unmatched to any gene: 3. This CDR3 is CASRRQGGNTEAFF. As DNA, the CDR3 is TGTGCCAGCAGGCGACAGGGGGGGAACACTGAAGCTTTCTTT.

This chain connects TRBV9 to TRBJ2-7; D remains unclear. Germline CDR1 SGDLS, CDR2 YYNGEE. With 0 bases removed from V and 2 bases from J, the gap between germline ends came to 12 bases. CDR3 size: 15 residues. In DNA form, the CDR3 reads TGTGCCAGCAGCGTAGGTGCAGCGCGTACCTACGAGCAGTACTTC. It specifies CASSVGAARTYEQYF. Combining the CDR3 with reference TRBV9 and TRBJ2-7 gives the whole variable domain DSGVTQTPKHLITATGQRVTLRCSPRSGDLSVYWYQQSLDQGLQFLIQYYNGEERAKGNILERFSAQQFPDLHSELNLSSLELGDSALYFCASSVGAARTYEQYFGPGTRLTVT.

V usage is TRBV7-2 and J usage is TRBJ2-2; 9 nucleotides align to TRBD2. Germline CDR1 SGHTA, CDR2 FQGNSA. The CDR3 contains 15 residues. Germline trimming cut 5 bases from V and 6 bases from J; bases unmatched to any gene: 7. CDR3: CASSLSGSRAGELFF. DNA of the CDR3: TGTGCCAGCAGCCTTAGCGGGAGTCGAGCCGGGGAGCTGTTTTTT.

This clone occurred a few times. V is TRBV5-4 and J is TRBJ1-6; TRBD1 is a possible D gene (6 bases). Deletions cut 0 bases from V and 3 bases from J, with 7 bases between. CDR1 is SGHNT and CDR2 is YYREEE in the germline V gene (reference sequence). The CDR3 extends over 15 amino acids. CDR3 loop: CASSLEGVYNSPLHF. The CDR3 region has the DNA TGTGCCAGCAGCTTGGAGGGGGTCTATAATTCACCCCTCCACTTT.

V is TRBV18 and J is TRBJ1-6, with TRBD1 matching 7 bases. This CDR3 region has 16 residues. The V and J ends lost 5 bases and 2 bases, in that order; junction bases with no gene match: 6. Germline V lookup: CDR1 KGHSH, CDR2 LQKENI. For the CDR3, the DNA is TGTGCCAGCTCATCTACAGGGGCGACCTATAATTCACCCCTCCACTTT. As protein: CASSSTGATYNSPLHF.

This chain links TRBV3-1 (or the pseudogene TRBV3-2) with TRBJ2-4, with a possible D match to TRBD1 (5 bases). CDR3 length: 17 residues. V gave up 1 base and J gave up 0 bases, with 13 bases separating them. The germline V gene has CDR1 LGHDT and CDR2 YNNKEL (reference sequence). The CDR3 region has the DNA TGTGCCAGCAGCCAAGCCCCGGACACCCTAGCCAAAAACATTCAGTACTTC. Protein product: CASSQAPDTLAKNIQYF.

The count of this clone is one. As DNA, the CDR3 is TGTGCCACAACTACAGGGGCATCGTCCTCTGGAAACACCATATATTTT. The encoded protein is CATTTGASSSGNTIYF. This chain joins TRBV6-6 and TRBJ1-3; TRBD1 aligns across 7 bases. CDR1 and CDR2 from the germline V gene are MNHNY and SVGAGI (reference sequence). V was pared by 10 bases and J by 0 bases, with 12 bases of the junction left unmatched. CDR3 length: 16 residues.